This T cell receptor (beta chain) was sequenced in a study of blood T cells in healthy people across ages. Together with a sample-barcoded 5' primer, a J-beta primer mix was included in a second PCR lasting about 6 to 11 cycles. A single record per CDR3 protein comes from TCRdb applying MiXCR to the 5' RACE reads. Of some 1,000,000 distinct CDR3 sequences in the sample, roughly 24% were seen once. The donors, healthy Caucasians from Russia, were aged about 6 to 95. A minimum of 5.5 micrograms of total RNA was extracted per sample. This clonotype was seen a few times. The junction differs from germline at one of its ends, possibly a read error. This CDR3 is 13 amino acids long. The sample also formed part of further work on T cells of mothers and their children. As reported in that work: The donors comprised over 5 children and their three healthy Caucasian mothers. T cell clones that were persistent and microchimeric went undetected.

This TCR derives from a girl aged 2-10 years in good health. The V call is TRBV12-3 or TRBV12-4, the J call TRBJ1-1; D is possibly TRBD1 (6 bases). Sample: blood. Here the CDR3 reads CASSIGRDTEASF. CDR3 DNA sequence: TGTGCCAGCAGTATTGGGAGGGACACTGAAGCTTCCTTT.